This TCR beta chain was documented in a study of blood T cell repertoires in COVID-19. Study information: The samples span acute and convalescent COVID-19 from the United States, Italy and Spain.

In the original analysis: From reference gene primer amplification, estimates of nucleated cell counts were derived. Clones were sequenced by immunoSEQ multiplex PCR, and TCRdb holds only the in-frame ones, with some missing. V and J calls and clone size are given by that table; D and trimming were obtained from the DNA. The sample gives roughly 130,000 clones, more than 90% of which show up once; about 3.5% is in the top ten. The CDR3 contains 15 residues. Germline-derived CDR1 and CDR2 are LNHDA and SQIVND (reference sequence). V gave up 6 bases and J gave up 0 bases; unmatched junction bases: 5. V usage is TRBV19 and J usage is TRBJ1-5, with 7 bases fitting TRBD1. The material sequenced was peripheral blood. The sequence derives from a man over 45 with active COVID-19. The CDR3 loop reads CASRRQGSSNQPQHF. CDR3 sequence (DNA): TGTGCCAGTAGGAGACAGGGTAGTAGCAATCAGCCCCAGCATTTT.